This T cell receptor (beta chain) was sequenced for a study of T cell responses to AZD1222 COVID-19 vaccine. Generated by immunoSEQ multiplex PCR, the TCRdb table keeps only in-frame clones and is missing some. The repertoire consists of about 150,000 clones, with roughly 90% occurring once and the leading ten covering roughly 3.7%. Germline values: CDR1 DFQATT, CDR2 SNEGSKA (reference sequence). Trimming removed 3 bases at V and 5 bases at J, with 17 bases between. This CDR3 region has 15 residues. Note on this clone: Its antigen is undetermined.

Study-wide results and limits: Most donors were white British and more were female, and clonal diversity was possibly underestimated. Receipt of two AZD1222 doses was followed by a rise in Spike-specific TCR breadth and depth.

The material sequenced was peripheral blood, taken on day 0 of AZD1222 vaccination. The rearrangement links TRBV20-1 to TRBJ2-1, with D perhaps given as TRBD1 or TRBD2 (5 bases each). The sequence was obtained from an adult in good health. The CDR3 spells CSASRHGTNNNEQFF. Written as DNA, the CDR3 is TGCAGTGCTAGTAGGCACGGGACCAACAACAATGAGCAGTTCTTC.